This entry lists 21 T cell receptor beta chains sequenced from one sample in a study of blood T cell repertoires in COVID-19. Generated by immunoSEQ multiplex PCR, the TCRdb table keeps only in-frame clones and is missing some. The sample holds more than 150,000 clones, 87% seen once. Source material: peripheral blood. The receptors stem from a woman younger than 35 who had recovered from COVID-19.

The chain couples TRBV19 to TRBJ1-3; tentatively, D is TRBD1 (6 bases). Germline-derived CDR1 and CDR2 are LNHDA and SQIVND (reference sequence). The CDR3 length is 13 residues. Trimming took 8 bases from V and 2 from J, leaving 10 bases between them. CDR3 loop: CASANRAGNTIYF. CDR3 sequence (DNA): TGTGCCAGTGCGAACAGGGCTGGAAACACCATATATTTT.

This chain joins TRBV30 and TRBJ1-2; D not resolved. The CDR3 runs to 16 residues. Trimming took off 2 bases at V and 7 bases at J, with 23 bases between the two ends. The V gene's germline CDR1 is GTSNPN and CDR2 SVGIG (reference sequence). For the CDR3, the DNA is TGTGCCTGGAGTACAAAGCTGGAGAGGAATTCCTTTGGCTACACCTTC. The encoded protein is CAWSTKLERNSFGYTF. Filled out from reference TRBV30 and TRBJ1-2, the complete variable domain reads SQTIHQWPATLVQPVGSPLSLECTVEGTSNPNLYWYRQAAGRGLQLLFYSVGIGQISSEVPQNLSASRPQDRQFILSSKKLLLSDSGFYLCAWSTKLERNSFGYTFGSGTRLTVV.

As DNA, the CDR3 is TGTGCCAGCAGCTTGGGGGGCCAGAGCAATCAGCCCCAGCATTTT. Translated: CASSLGGQSNQPQHF. This chain connects TRBV5-4 to TRBJ1-5, with TRBD1 as a possible D gene (5 bases). Germline CDR1 is SGHNT and CDR2 is YYREEE (reference sequence). V was clipped by 0 bases and J by 1 base, with 8 bases between them. The CDR3 length is 15 residues.

CDR3 nucleotide sequence: TGCAGCGTTGACAGGGGTCAAGAGACCCAGTACTTC. It yields the protein CSVDRGQETQYF. The chain combines TRBV29-1 with TRBJ2-5; D is perhaps TRBD1 (6 bases). Germline V gives CDR1 SQVTM, CDR2 ANQGSEA. Trimming removed 3 bases at V and 2 bases at J, with 7 bases between. The CDR3 runs 12 residues.

V gene TRBV18 combines with J gene TRBJ2-3; a weak D match, TRBD2 (7 bases). Germline loops: CDR1 KGHSH, CDR2 LQKENI. Trimming removed 3 bases at V and 2 bases at J, with 12 bases between. The CDR3 is made up of 15 amino acids. The CDR3 coding sequence is TGTGCCAGCTCACCCATCGGGGGGCACACAGATACGCAGTATTTT. It is translated as CASSPIGGHTDTQYF.

V and J are TRBV7-9 and TRBJ1-1; 8 positions agree with TRBD1. This CDR3 has 13 residues. Trimming cost V 1 base and J 6 bases; bases outside gene matches: 1. In germline, CDR1 is SEHNR, CDR2 FQNEAQ (reference sequence). The CDR3 here is CASSLGTGPEAFF. The CDR3 DNA is TGTGCCAGCAGCTTAGGGACAGGGCCTGAAGCTTTCTTT.

The rearrangement links TRBV4-1 to TRBJ2-1; 8 bases are shared with TRBD2. The CDR3 has 14 amino acids. CDR1 and CDR2 from the germline V gene are MGHRA and YSYEKL. J lost 7 bases, V lost 5 bases, and 7 bases had no gene match. DNA of the CDR3: TGCGCCAGCAGCGCCCGACTAGCGACTAATGAGCAGTTCTTC. Its translation: CASSARLATNEQFF.

The chain has TRBV5-1 and TRBJ1-1, with 11 nucleotides matching TRBD1. The germline gives CDR1 SGHRS, CDR2 YFSETQ. CDR3 length: 14 amino acids. V was pared by 4 bases and J by 6 bases, with 5 bases of the junction left unmatched. The CDR3 coding sequence is TGCGCCAGCAGCCACGGACAGGGGGCCGCTGAAGCTTTCTTT. This gives the protein CASSHGQGAAEAFF.

This chain uses TRBV27 with TRBJ2-2; weak D call: TRBD1 (5 bases). V shed 2 bases and J shed 5 bases, with 6 bases lying between them. Germline CDR1 and CDR2: MNHEY and SMNVEV (reference sequence). The CDR3 has 13 amino acids. CDR3 sequence: CASSLPGTGELFF. Written as DNA, the CDR3 is TGTGCCAGCAGTTTACCAGGGACCGGGGAGCTGTTTTTT.

The chain combines TRBV4-1 with TRBJ2-4, with a tentative D call TRBD1 (6 bases). CDR1 and CDR2 (germline): MGHRA, YSYEKL. The length of the CDR3 is 15 residues. V was shortened by 1 base and J by 5 bases, with 12 bases between the two germline ends. CDR3 in DNA: TGCGCCAGCAGCCAAGCCCCAGGGGTCGAAAACATTCAGTACTTC. Protein: CASSQAPGVENIQYF.

The V gene is TRBV7-2, the J gene TRBJ1-1, with 7 bases that match TRBD1. After removal of 2 bases from V and 11 bases from J, the junction contained 17 bases not matched to a gene. Germline V gene lookup returns CDR1 SGHTA and CDR2 FQGNSA. This CDR3 has 16 residues. The CDR3 loop reads CASSLNVDRVKAGAFF. The CDR3 bases are TGTGCCAGCAGCTTAAATGTAGACAGGGTGAAGGCGGGTGCTTTCTTT.

The rearrangement uses TRBV11-3 and TRBJ2-7; D may be TRBD2 (6 bases). From germline, CDR1 is SGHNT and CDR2 YENEEA. Trimming left V 3 bases short and J 2 bases short, with 8 bases between. CDR3 length: 13 amino acids. The CDR3: CASSFGGAYEQYF. CDR3 DNA sequence: TGTGCCAGCAGCTTTGGAGGGGCCTACGAGCAGTACTTC.

V and J are TRBV4-3 and TRBJ1-2, with 10 bases lining up with TRBD1. The length of the CDR3 is 15 residues. V gave up 0 bases and J gave up 6 bases; unmatched junction bases: 4. Germline assignment: CDR1 LGHNA and CDR2 YSLEER. The chain's CDR3 is CASSQDLGTGDGYTF. DNA of the CDR3: TGCGCCAGCAGCCAAGATTTGGGGACAGGGGATGGCTACACCTTC.

The chain links TRBV27 to TRBJ1-6; 7 positions agree with TRBD1. This CDR3 is 14 amino acids long. Germline CDR1 reads MNHEY; CDR2 reads SMNVEV (reference sequence). J was trimmed by 11 bases and V by 6 bases; bases with no gene match: 10. The chain's CDR3 is CASSPGTARPPLHF. Written as DNA, the CDR3 is TGTGCCAGCAGCCCCGGGACAGCACGTCCACCCCTCCACTTT.

The chain links TRBV5-5 to TRBJ2-7; TRBD1 is a possible D gene (5 bases). CDR3 length equals 12 residues. V lost 1 base and J 4 bases, leaving 6 bases between the germline ends. Germline-derived CDR1 and CDR2 are SGHKS and YYEKEE (reference sequence). The CDR3 loop is CASSLRGYEQYF. The CDR3 coding sequence is TGTGCCAGCAGCTTGAGGGGTTACGAGCAGTACTTC.

The chain carries TRBV9 and TRBJ1-3; D is unclear. V gave up 0 bases and J gave up 0 bases, with 16 bases separating them. The germline gives CDR1 SGDLS, CDR2 YYNGEE. The CDR3 sequence is 18 residues long. The CDR3 is CASSVATGVGSSGNTIYF. Written as DNA, the CDR3 is TGTGCCAGCAGCGTAGCTACGGGTGTAGGGAGCTCTGGAAACACCATATATTTT.

The chain links TRBV10-3 to TRBJ2-3, with 8 positions matching TRBD1. Germline CDR1 is ENHRY and CDR2 is SYGVKD. With 2 bases clipped from V and 4 bases from J, the junction kept 11 bases outside the gene matches. This CDR3 contains 17 residues. Written as DNA, the CDR3 is TGTGCCATCAGTGAGCCTCAGGGGGCGATTGGCCCAGATACGCAGTATTTT. It specifies CAISEPQGAIGPDTQYF.

The chain combines TRBV12-3 or TRBV12-4 with TRBJ1-2, with D possibly matching TRBD1 (5 bases). The CDR3 extends over 13 amino acids. The germline V and J ends were trimmed by 7 bases and 8 bases, with 17 bases remaining between them. DNA of the CDR3: TGTGCCAGCATTAATCAGGGAATAGGGGGCTACACCTTC. It yields the protein CASINQGIGGYTF.

V is TRBV13 and J is TRBJ2-2; TRBD1 aligns across 9 bases. This CDR3 has 16 residues. V shed 5 bases and J 7 bases; nucleotides not matched to a gene: 11. CDR1 PRHDT and CDR2 FYEKMQ come from the germline V gene (reference sequence). CDR3 sequence reads: CASSVPGQGTGGELFF. CDR3 coding DNA: TGTGCCAGCAGCGTACCGGGACAGGGAACTGGCGGGGAGCTGTTTTTT.

This chain connects TRBV11-2 to TRBJ2-2; 7 positions match TRBD2. The V gene's germline CDR1 is SGHAT and CDR2 FQNNGV. Trimming took 1 base from V and 4 from J; bases not matched to a gene: 12. The CDR3 is 18 amino acids. CDR3 residues: CASSLGRLAGEVTGELFF. The CDR3 DNA sequence: TGTGCCAGCAGCTTAGGGCGCTTGGCGGGGGAGGTCACCGGGGAGCTGTTTTTT.

The J gene is TRBJ1-2, the V gene TRBV5-4, with D possibly matching TRBD1 (6 bases). Germline V CDR1 and CDR2: SGHNT, YYREEE (reference sequence). Trimming removed 2 bases at V and 4 bases at J, with 12 bases between. This CDR3 region has 14 residues. The CDR3 here is CASSFPGATYGYTF. The CDR3 DNA sequence: TGTGCCAGCAGCTTCCCAGGGGCAACCTATGGCTACACCTTC. The full variable domain, with the rest looked up from reference TRBV5-4 and TRBJ1-2, is ETGVTQSPTHLIKTRGQQVTLRCSSQSGHNTVSWYQQALGQGPQFIFQYYREEENGRGNFPPRFSGLQFPNYSSELNVNALELDDSALYLCASSFPGATYGYTFGSGTRLTVV.